One sample yielded the 22 T cell receptor beta chains listed below, sequenced in a study of cytomegalovirus exposure and HLA in healthy donors. 13 Jbeta primers and 60 Vbeta primers were used for the PCR. The repertoire was sequenced with immunoSEQ multiplex PCR; TCRdb's copy has only in-frame clones and lacks some. The data contain 150,000 to 250,000 clones, roughly 85% of them seen just once; the ten biggest clones take up about 2.3%. The specimen sequenced was PBMCs. These receptors originate from a woman aged 50 to 65 in good health and CMV-seronegative.

The chain combines TRBV28 with TRBJ1-4; TRBD1 is a possible D gene (5 bases). The CDR3 spans 17 residues. V was cut by 8 bases and J by 5 bases, with 24 bases left in between. The germline CDR1 and CDR2 sequences are MDHEN and SYDVKM. The DNA of the CDR3 is TGTGCCAGCCGGACGACCCAGGGTTCCGCCCTGAATGAAAAACTGTTTTTT. Encoded protein: CASRTTQGSALNEKLFF.

The chain employs TRBV19 and TRBJ2-7; 13 nucleotides agree with TRBD2. This CDR3 has 16 residues. V was pared by 3 bases and J by 4 bases, with 6 bases of the junction left unmatched. Germline CDR1 LNHDA, CDR2 SQIVND (reference sequence). CDR3 nucleotide sequence: TGTGCCAGTAGTATGAGACTAGCGGGAGGCCGTTACGAGCAGTACTTC. Protein sequence: CASSMRLAGGRYEQYF.

This chain connects TRBV27 to TRBJ1-1; D is possibly TRBD1 (5 bases). The germline V and J ends were trimmed by 2 bases and 1 base, with 11 bases remaining between them. The germline gives CDR1 MNHEY, CDR2 SMNVEV (reference sequence). The CDR3 length is 15 residues. As DNA, the CDR3 is TGTGCCAGCAGTTTAGTGGGGCTTGCGAACACTGAAGCTTTCTTT. Encoded protein: CASSLVGLANTEAFF.

The chain couples TRBV4-3 to TRBJ1-3, with D possibly matching TRBD1 (5 bases). The CDR3 contains 16 residues. Germline V gene lookup returns CDR1 LGHNA and CDR2 YSLEER. Trimming left V 2 bases short and J 0 bases short, with 11 bases between. CDR3 DNA: TGCGCCAGCAGCCAATCGGGACTGATCTCTGGAAACACCATATATTTT. It codes for CASSQSGLISGNTIYF.

The CDR3 sequence is CASSLVPGPETQYF. In DNA form, the CDR3 reads TGTGCCAGCAGCTTGGTCCCGGGTCCGGAGACCCAGTACTTC. V usage is TRBV5-6 and J usage is TRBJ2-5, with unresolved D. The V end was cut by 0 bases, the J end by 5 bases, with 11 bases between. This CDR3 region has 14 residues. CDR1 and CDR2 from the germline V gene are SGHDT and YYEEEE.

The gene calls are TRBV5-4 and TRBJ2-3; 9 bases line up with TRBD1. Germline V lookup: CDR1 SGHNT, CDR2 YYREEE (reference sequence). The CDR3 is made up of 17 amino acids. Losses at the gene ends were 0 bases for V and 4 bases for J; bases not matched to a gene: 9. This CDR3 reads CASSLAQGQGDSDTQYF. CDR3 DNA: TGTGCCAGCAGCTTGGCTCAGGGACAGGGTGATTCAGATACGCAGTATTTT.

Only one count was recorded for this clone. J is TRBJ2-7 and V is TRBV7-2; a weak D match, TRBD2 (7 bases). The germline gives CDR1 SGHTA, CDR2 FQGNSA. The CDR3 is made up of 16 amino acids. Trimming removed 6 bases at V and 2 bases at J, with 20 bases between. CDR3 coding DNA: TGTGCCAGCAGTCCCGGGGGCGGGAGTATACCCTACGAGCAGTACTTC. Amino acid sequence: CASSPGGGSIPYEQYF.

The V call is TRBV28, the J call TRBJ1-3, with 10 bases matching TRBD1. Per the germline V gene, CDR1 is MDHEN and CDR2 is SYDVKM. The CDR3 sequence is 17 residues long. V shed 5 bases and J 2 bases; nucleotides not matched to a gene: 9. CDR3: CASSLNIGTGAGNTIYF. CDR3 nucleotides: TGTGCCAGCAGTCTAAATATCGGGACAGGGGCTGGAAACACCATATATTTT.

This chain links TRBV6-1 with TRBJ2-2; a weak D match, TRBD2 (6 bases). This CDR3 comprises 12 residues. V lost 10 bases and J 5 bases, leaving 11 bases between the germline ends. Germline V lookup: CDR1 MNHNS, CDR2 SASEGT. The CDR3 nucleotides are TGTGCCACCTCGGCGGGGACCGGGGAGCTGTTTTTT. Translated, it gives CATSAGTGELFF.

The genes are TRBV6-1 and TRBJ1-1; no definite D call. The CDR3 has 13 amino acids. Germline CDR1 is MNHNS and CDR2 is SASEGT. Trimming removed 5 bases from V and 3 bases from J, with 10 bases in between. The CDR3 DNA reads as TGTGCCAGCAGTTCCAGGTACCACACTGAAGCTTTCTTT. Its translation: CASSSRYHTEAFF.

J is TRBJ1-2 and V is TRBV27; tentatively, D is TRBD1 (6 bases). The V end lost 6 bases, the J end lost 4 bases, and 15 bases lay between the germline ends. Germline CDR1 is MNHEY and CDR2 is SMNVEV (reference sequence). CDR3 length: 14 amino acids. The CDR3 DNA follows: TGTGCCAGCAGCCTAAGGGGGACGCTCTATGGCTACACCTTC. Protein: CASSLRGTLYGYTF.

This chain connects TRBV30 to TRBJ1-5; D is perhaps TRBD1 (6 bases). This CDR3 is built from 14 residues. The germline V gene encodes CDR1 GTSNPN and CDR2 SVGIG (reference sequence). Trimming left V 3 bases short and J 6 bases short, with 15 bases between. This CDR3 reads CAWRKGGNTQPQHF. CDR3 sequence (DNA): TGTGCCTGGAGGAAGGGGGGGAATACTCAGCCCCAGCATTTT.

This clone was detected once. This chain uses TRBV19 with TRBJ2-7; 7 bases match TRBD1. CDR1 LNHDA and CDR2 SQIVND come from the germline V gene (reference sequence). V lost 3 bases to trimming and J lost 7 bases; unmatched junction nucleotides: 6. This CDR3 is built from 13 residues. The CDR3 is CASSIQRGQEQYF. As DNA, the CDR3 is TGTGCCAGTAGTATTCAGAGGGGGCAAGAGCAGTACTTC.

The chain combines TRBV5-6 with TRBJ2-7; TRBD2 agrees at 8 bases. The germline gives CDR1 SGHDT, CDR2 YYEEEE. J lost 3 bases, V lost 0 bases, and 5 bases had no gene match. This CDR3 is 15 amino acids long. CDR3 DNA: TGTGCCAGCAGCTTGGGGGCTAGCGGGCTCTACGAGCAGTACTTC. Translating it yields CASSLGASGLYEQYF.

The chain couples TRBV5-1 to TRBJ1-1; D is possibly TRBD1 (5 bases). CDR1 and CDR2 (germline): SGHRS, YFSETQ. This CDR3 spans 14 amino acids. Trimming removed 0 bases from V and 7 bases from J, with 13 bases in between. CDR3 protein: CASSLDVRAIEAFF. The CDR3 DNA reads TGCGCCAGCAGCTTGGACGTCAGGGCGATTGAAGCTTTCTTT.

The genes are TRBV19 and TRBJ1-6; 7 positions match TRBD1. There are 16 residues in the CDR3. V dropped 5 bases and J dropped 6; count of bases not matched to a gene: 10. From germline, CDR1 is LNHDA and CDR2 SQIVND (reference sequence). CDR3: CASSSANRGSNSPLHF. CDR3 in DNA: TGTGCCAGTAGTTCGGCCAACAGGGGTAGTAATTCACCCCTCCACTTT.

This rearrangement joins TRBV30 to TRBJ2-3, with D unresolved. The CDR3 contains 14 residues. From germline, CDR1 is GTSNPN and CDR2 SVGIG (reference sequence). V lost 0 bases to trimming and J lost 3 bases, with 10 bases between them. The CDR3 sequence is CAWSVSQVTDTQYF. In DNA form, the CDR3 reads TGTGCCTGGAGTGTGAGTCAGGTAACAGATACGCAGTATTTT.

The chain uses TRBV19 and TRBJ1-2; TRBD1 aligns across 8 bases. V trimming: 6 bases; J trimming: 2 bases; junction bases outside the gene matches: 11. This CDR3 spans 16 amino acids. CDR1 is LNHDA and CDR2 is SQIVND in the germline V gene (reference sequence). The CDR3 DNA reads TGTGCCAGTAGCGTATCGGCATGGACAGGGAACTATGGCTACACCTTC. The encoded protein is CASSVSAWTGNYGYTF.

The rearrangement joins TRBV5-4 to TRBJ2-5, with TRBD2 matching over 7 bases. V dropped 6 bases and J dropped 4; count of bases not matched to a gene: 18. There are 17 residues in the CDR3. Per the germline V gene, CDR1 is SGHNT and CDR2 is YYREEE (reference sequence). The CDR3 here is CASTRGRPSGGVETQYF. CDR3 DNA: TGTGCCAGCACGCGGGGCCGGCCTAGCGGAGGGGTAGAGACCCAGTACTTC.

This chain links TRBV28 with TRBJ2-1; tentatively, D is TRBD2 (5 bases). Trimming left V 1 base short and J 7 bases short, with 11 bases between. This CDR3 has 14 amino acids. In germline, CDR1 is MDHEN, CDR2 SYDVKM. Here the CDR3 reads CASSLLARGNEQFF. For the CDR3, the DNA is TGTGCCAGCAGTTTATTGGCCCGAGGGAATGAGCAGTTCTTC.

CDR3 coding DNA: TGTGCCAGCTCACCTACTACAGGGGAAGGCTACACCTTC. As protein: CASSPTTGEGYTF. The chain couples TRBV18 to TRBJ1-2; 7 bases match TRBD1. The V gene end was trimmed by 3 bases and the J gene end by 8 bases; junction bases not matched to a gene: 6. Germline V gene sequence: CDR1 KGHSH, CDR2 LQKENI. The CDR3 covers 13 residues.

The chain joins TRBV7-2 to TRBJ1-5; 10 bases align to TRBD1. The germline V gene has CDR1 SGHTA and CDR2 FQGNSA. The CDR3 consists of 16 residues. V was clipped by 5 bases and J by 5 bases; unmatched bases: 9. CDR3 residues: CASSAPGTGAYQPQHF. CDR3 sequence (DNA): TGTGCCAGCAGCGCTCCCGGGACAGGGGCGTATCAGCCCCAGCATTTT.